The 22 T cell receptor beta chains reported below all come from one sample, sequenced in a study of blood T cell repertoires in COVID-19. TCRdb keeps only in-frame clones here, not all; method: immunoSEQ multiplex PCR. This sample has around 450,000 clones, with about nine tenths found just once. The sequencing input was PBMCs or T cells enriched from blood (not recorded which). These receptors originate from a young woman who had recovered from COVID-19.

The rearrangement joins TRBV27 to TRBJ1-6, with D possibly being TRBD1 (5 bases). CDR3 size: 14 residues. Germline loops: CDR1 MNHEY, CDR2 SMNVEV (reference sequence). V was cut by 5 bases and J by 10 bases, with 15 bases left in between. As DNA, the CDR3 is TGTGCCAGCAGTCCCGTCGAGGAGGGGTCACCCCTCCACTTT. Translated: CASSPVEEGSPLHF.

The CDR3 region is CASTPGRGTDTQYF. The DNA for the CDR3 is TGTGCCAGCACCCCAGGGAGGGGCACAGATACGCAGTATTTT. V gene TRBV6-5 combines with J gene TRBJ2-3, with 7 bases identical to TRBD2. V shed 7 bases, J shed 1 base, and the junction held 5 bases outside the gene matches. The V gene's germline CDR1 is MNHEY and CDR2 SVGAGI. This CDR3 spans 14 amino acids.

The chain joins TRBV25-1 to TRBJ1-2, with 11 nucleotides matching TRBD1. The CDR3 loop spans 15 amino acids. V was pared by 2 bases and J by 3 bases, with 2 bases of the junction left unmatched. Germline loops: CDR1 MGHDK, CDR2 SYGVNS. The CDR3 DNA reads TGTGCCAGCAGTGAACCGGGACAGGGGGACTATGGCTACACCTTC. Amino acid sequence: CASSEPGQGDYGYTF.

This clone was counted a single time. The V and J genes are TRBV19 and TRBJ2-1, with TRBD2 identical over 10 bases. J lost 5 bases, V lost 5 bases, and 12 bases had no gene match. In germline, CDR1 is LNHDA, CDR2 SQIVND (reference sequence). This CDR3 comprises 17 residues. CDR3 DNA: TGTGCCAGTAGTTCCCGACCTAGCGGGGGCCTACACAATGAGCAGTTCTTC. It codes for CASSSRPSGGLHNEQFF.

The chain employs TRBV12-3 or TRBV12-4 and TRBJ1-6; D not certain. The CDR3 has 12 residues. V was shortened by 7 bases and J by 11 bases, with 12 bases between the two germline ends. The DNA for the CDR3 is TGTGCCAGCAAATATGGGAGCACACCCCTCCACTTT. Its protein is CASKYGSTPLHF.

The gene calls are TRBV5-3 and TRBJ1-6, with 9 bases matching TRBD1. TRBV5-3 is an open reading frame whose function is uncertain. The CDR3 sequence is 16 residues long. The junction had 9 bases not matched to a gene; V was cut back by 2 bases and J by 9 bases. The CDR3 region is CARSFRADRGPSPLHF. Written as DNA, the CDR3 is TGTGCCAGAAGCTTTCGGGCGGACAGGGGTCCTTCACCCCTCCACTTT.

This clone was counted a few times. The chain employs TRBV30 and TRBJ1-2; D is unclear. Germline loops: CDR1 GTSNPN, CDR2 SVGIG (reference sequence). Trimming removed 4 bases at V and 0 bases at J, with 6 bases between. The CDR3 runs 12 residues. The CDR3 DNA sequence: TGTGCCTGGACTACGACTAACTATGGCTACACCTTC. This sequence encodes CAWTTTNYGYTF. Full variable domain (missing parts from reference TRBV30 and TRBJ1-2): SQTIHQWPATLVQPVGSPLSLECTVEGTSNPNLYWYRQAAGRGLQLLFYSVGIGQISSEVPQNLSASRPQDRQFILSSKKLLLSDSGFYLCAWTTTNYGYTFGSGTRLTVV.

The chain couples TRBV4-1 to TRBJ2-1, with 8 bases lining up with TRBD2. V gave up 3 bases and J gave up 7 bases; unmatched junction bases: 20. CDR1 and CDR2 from the germline V gene are MGHRA and YSYEKL. This CDR3 contains 19 residues. The CDR3 sequence is CASSHGPGGRVFKGNEQFF. The CDR3 nucleotides are TGCGCCAGCAGCCATGGTCCGGGGGGGCGAGTATTCAAGGGGAATGAGCAGTTCTTC.

The J gene is TRBJ2-2, the V gene TRBV30; 12 nucleotides align to TRBD2. V lost 6 bases, J lost 3 bases, and 5 bases stayed unmatched. The CDR3 length is 15 residues. Per the germline V gene, CDR1 is GTSNPN and CDR2 is SVGIG (reference sequence). The CDR3 DNA sequence: TGTGCCTGCCCGGGACTAGCGGGCTACACCGGGGAGCTGTTTTTT. Its protein product is CACPGLAGYTGELFF.

This CDR3 reads CASSRGQGTNGYTF. CDR3 coding DNA: TGTGCCAGCAGCCGAGGACAGGGGACAAATGGCTACACCTTC. The chain is built from TRBV3-1 (or the pseudogene TRBV3-2) and TRBJ1-2; 9 positions agree with TRBD1. The germline V gene has CDR1 LGHDT and CDR2 YNNKEL (reference sequence). With V trimmed by 4 bases and J by 6 bases, 6 bases remained unmatched. The CDR3 runs 14 residues.

This chain links TRBV28 with TRBJ2-7, with 10 bases lining up with TRBD2. This CDR3 has 15 amino acids. Unmatched junction bases numbered 7, after V lost 6 bases and J lost 2 bases. In germline, CDR1 is MDHEN, CDR2 SYDVKM. CDR3 coding DNA: TGTGCCAGCAGCCCACCAAGCGGGGGGGCCTACGAGCAGTACTTC. Amino acids: CASSPPSGGAYEQYF.

The chain combines TRBV3-1 (or the pseudogene TRBV3-2) with TRBJ1-2; D is undetermined. Trimming shortened V by 1 base and J by 8 bases, and 20 bases separated the two germline ends. The CDR3 is 16 residues long. Germline values: CDR1 LGHDT, CDR2 YNNKEL (reference sequence). DNA for the CDR3: TGTGCCAGCAGCCAAGTCAGGTCTACCAGTCTGGTGGGCTACACCTTC. Amino acid sequence: CASSQVRSTSLVGYTF.

The chain recombines TRBV9 with TRBJ2-1, with no clear D. Germline CDR1 is SGDLS and CDR2 is YYNGEE. CDR3 length: 17 residues. Trimming removed 4 bases at V and 0 bases at J, with 17 bases between. The CDR3 DNA reads TGTGCCAGCAGCCACTCCCGGGTCCTCCGCTCCTACAATGAGCAGTTCTTC. Translation gives CASSHSRVLRSYNEQFF.

The genes are TRBV19 and TRBJ2-1; 15 bases agree with TRBD2. J was trimmed by 2 bases and V by 4 bases; bases with no gene match: 12. The CDR3 is 20 residues long. Per germline, CDR1 LNHDA and CDR2 SQIVND (reference sequence). The CDR3 loop is CASSTPGLAGGVGTYNEQFF. As DNA, the CDR3 is TGTGCCAGTAGTACCCCTGGACTAGCGGGGGGGGTGGGAACCTACAATGAGCAGTTCTTC.

This chain connects TRBV10-3 to TRBJ1-1; D remains unclear. V gave up 6 bases and J gave up 1 base, with 3 bases separating them. In germline, CDR1 is ENHRY, CDR2 SYGVKD. This CDR3 is built from 11 residues. CDR3: CAISGNTEAFF. As DNA, the CDR3 is TGTGCCATCAGCGGGAACACTGAAGCTTTCTTT.

V and J are TRBV27 and TRBJ2-5; D possibly corresponds to TRBD2 (6 bases). CDR1 is MNHEY and CDR2 is SMNVEV in the germline V gene (reference sequence). The V end lost 6 bases, the J end lost 5 bases, and 13 bases lay between the germline ends. This CDR3 region has 13 residues. The CDR3 reads CASSYQGRETQYF. In nucleotides, the CDR3 is TGTGCCAGCAGCTATCAAGGGAGGGAGACCCAGTACTTC.

This clone was observed a single time. V and J are TRBV2 and TRBJ1-2; 7 nucleotides align to TRBD1. The CDR3 totals 14 residues. The J segment lost 4 bases and the V segment lost 10 bases, leaving 12 bases of the junction unmatched. The V gene's germline CDR1 is SNHLY and CDR2 FYNNEI. CDR3 residues: CATTTDRASYGYTF. Here the CDR3 DNA reads TGTGCCACTACAACCGACAGGGCCAGCTATGGCTACACCTTC.

This chain uses TRBV19 with TRBJ1-5; D is ambiguous. CDR3 length equals 13 residues. Trimming took 2 bases from V and 5 from J, leaving 7 bases between them. CDR1 is LNHDA, CDR2 SQIVND, per germline (reference sequence). CDR3 nucleotides: TGTGCCAGTAGTATAAGCATAGATCAGCCCCAGCATTTT. The encoded protein is CASSISIDQPQHF.

CDR3 amino acids: CASSYSPGHLEAGELFF. The CDR3 DNA reads as TGTGCCAGCAGCTATTCACCTGGACACCTTGAGGCCGGGGAGCTGTTTTTT. The rearrangement joins TRBV5-5 to TRBJ2-2; tentative D call: TRBD1 (5 bases). Germline CDR1 SGHKS, CDR2 YYEKEE (reference sequence). Trimming took off 3 bases at V and 6 bases at J, with 21 bases between the two ends. The CDR3 extends over 17 amino acids.

The sample holds a few counts of this clone. The chain links TRBV2 to TRBJ2-7; D is unresolved. V dropped 3 bases and J dropped 3 bases, with 9 bases sitting between them. This CDR3 has 13 residues. The germline gives CDR1 SNHLY, CDR2 FYNNEI. The CDR3 region has the DNA TGTGCCAGCAGTGATGGTGCTATCTACGAGCAGTACTTC. Encoded protein: CASSDGAIYEQYF. The whole variable domain, remainder taken from reference TRBV2 and TRBJ2-7, is EPEVTQTPSHQVTQMGQEVILRCVPISNHLYFYWYRQILGQKVEFLVSFYNNEISEKSEIFDDQFSVERPDGSNFTLKIRSTKLEDSAMYFCASSDGAIYEQYFGPGTRLTVT.

This clone was picked up one time. V and J are TRBV11-2 and TRBJ1-3; 10 nucleotides match TRBD1. CDR3 length: 15 amino acids. V lost 4 bases to trimming and J lost 2 bases; unmatched junction nucleotides: 2. Per germline, CDR1 SGHAT and CDR2 FQNNGV. The CDR3 protein is CASSSTGGTGNTIYF. The CDR3 DNA reads TGTGCCAGCAGCTCGACAGGGGGCACTGGAAACACCATATATTTT.

The chain links TRBV18 to TRBJ1-4; D gene unclear. CDR3 length equals 13 residues. Germline-derived CDR1 and CDR2 are KGHSH and LQKENI. Between the trimmed V and J ends, which lost 4 bases and 7 bases, there was a span of 10 bases. The CDR3 region is CASSRSEGEKLFF. In DNA, the CDR3 is TGTGCCAGCTCACGCTCCGAGGGTGAAAAACTGTTTTTT. The complete variable domain, with remaining parts taken from reference TRBV18 and TRBJ1-4, reads NAGVMQNPRHLVRRRGQEARLRCSPMKGHSHVYWYRQLPEEGLKFMVYLQKENIIDESGMPKERFSAEFPKEGPSILRIQQVVRGDSAAYFCASSRSEGEKLFFGSGTQLSVL.